This T cell receptor beta chain was sequenced in a study of cytomegalovirus exposure and HLA in healthy donors listed by TCRdb under 2017. Background on the whole study: An earlier analysis of 550 to 700 of the donors reported 250 to 300 Gb of sequence data and 120 million or so unique TCR beta sequences from roughly 200 million T cells. An early release that covered some 640 HLA-typed donors contained around 330 gigabases of sequencing data and around 80 million unique TCR sequences. Of the 350 to 450 genotyped donors, approximately 82% fell in the genetic ancestry cluster associated with self-reported Caucasian donors. The study aimed to test whether signatures of past pathogen exposure could be identified by cataloging public T cell receptors. The study profiled the T cell repertoires of 500 to 800 subjects by immunosequencing and related them to cytomegalovirus serostatus. A separate validation cohort of roughly 130 different subjects was used in addition to the 666-subject first cohort. The study combined high-throughput TCR immunosequencing, statistical association of individual TCRs with disease status, and machine learning to predict cytomegalovirus infection status. To study patterns of TCR occurrence, a later analysis re-analyzed previously published TCR beta repertoires from 500 to 850 donors and added high-resolution HLA genotyping. In the later analysis, no new phenotypic data were used to find candidate immune exposures; instead, reliance was placed on TCR beta sequences and their occurrence across donors. To decide whether each TCR beta V gene segment behaved as functional or pseudogenic, an earlier analysis of nearly 600 of the donors relied on high-throughput TCR beta sequencing. Donor age, sex, ethnicity and CMV serostatus were collected together with the repertoire data. A later genetic analysis took genome-wide SNP genotypes for about 55% of the 666 donors and used that subset as a discovery cohort. Every repertoire in the discovery cohort had been generated on one and the same sequencing platform. Class I and class II HLA loci were covered by the typing at four-digit resolution. The number of typed donors differed by locus: about 620-640 for A, B, C, DRB1 and DQB1; 522 for DQA1; approximately 610 for DPA1; and around 490 for DPB1. Because of strong linkage in the cohort, a handful of DR-DQ haplotypes were treated as single units for association and clustering. Across 398 genotyped donors of the cohort, an average of approximately 240,000 unique TCR beta nucleotide sequences per donor were sequenced, and approximately 17% of those sequences were non-productive. Study-wide conclusions, independent of this receptor: According to a later analysis, TCR association rates differed among HLA loci, with DRB1 alleles showing the most associated TCRs and HLA-C alleles showing the fewest. Most TCR sequences were observed very rarely across donors, whereas some public TCRs were present in many individuals. For the cohort, immune exposure information was limited to CMV serostatus. In vitro tests confirmed that a few of the cytomegalovirus-associated TCR beta chains recognize cytomegalovirus antigens. In a later genetic analysis, fewer N-insertions in productive TCRs were reported among donors in an Asian-associated ancestry cluster than the roughly 700-donor mean. V-gene and J-gene trimming of TCR beta chains was associated with a missense DCLRE1C variant in a later genetic analysis, and the association was replicated in an independent cohort. A further reported finding was that TCR beta sequences accurately predicted the HLA-A and HLA-B alleles for most subjects in the first cohort. The classifier was reported to diagnose cytomegalovirus status with high specificity and sensitivity in both the original cohort and the validation cohort. Because counts were too low, about 17 rarely observed V segments, including chromosome 9 orphons, were excluded from the earlier analysis of some 590 of the donors. In the study, around 150 TCR beta chains were listed as associated with cytomegalovirus. In a later analysis, most CMV-associated TCR beta chains were found to appear HLA-restricted, with HLA associations seemingly driven largely by CMV exposure. It was suggested by the authors that the approach could potentially be generalized to other disease states and immunological phenotypes. Correlated functional status among segregating V segments might be attributable to linkage disequilibrium, but an unknown experimental factor could not be ruled out. Sequencing depth was assumed to be roughly uniform across donors in the presence/absence analyses, though that assumption may not hold. Some IMGT-functional V segments, including TRBV6-2 and TRBV6-3, could not be distinguished by the 87-base-pair reads and were therefore excluded. Assigning TCR associations to individual alleles was difficult when HLA alleles, especially DR and DQ, strongly co-occurred. Specific HLA alleles were associated with roughly 17,000 TCR beta sequences at a false discovery rate of 0.05 in a later analysis. Only TCR beta chains were sequenced in this cohort, and the absence of alpha or paired-chain data limited detectable features. Because some donors lacked HLA typing at each locus, the association tests relied only on the typed subset. An earlier analysis of around 500 of the donors showed that most TCR beta V segments appeared in productive rearrangements either about 87% or about 30% of the time, which broadly matched IMGT annotations. According to a later analysis, parvovirus B19, influenza, CMV and Epstein-Barr virus appeared linked to several top co-occurrence clusters. A group of highly shared sequence variants was considered likely to be a technical artifact of the sequencing pipeline. A later analysis found that HLA-associated TCR beta chains were more clonally expanded and had lower generation probabilities than equally common non-associated chains.

Receptors were amplified or captured by the immunoSEQ multiplex PCR assay. A mixture of 60 forward primers for TCR Vbeta segments and 13 reverse primers for TCR Jbeta segments was used in the multiplex PCR. A multiplex PCR assay on genomic DNA amplified the CDR3 region of rearranged TCR beta genes. On the Illumina HiSeq System, the amplified TCR beta libraries were sequenced as 87-base-pair reads. The paper's data handling went like this. In a later analysis, 77 million or so unique TCR beta chains were counted across the 500 to 850 repertoires, and approximately 11 million of these chains were shared by at least two donors. A nearest-neighbor algorithm error-corrected the raw reads and collapsed the reads into unique sequences, merging closely related sequences to remove PCR and sequencing errors. To assign V, D and J gene segments, CDR3 sequences were aligned to IMGT reference sequences. Each retained sequence needed at least a six-nucleotide match to both a V gene segment and a J gene segment. Rearrangements were classified as productive when the CDR3 lacked stop codons and remained in frame with V and J, and all other rearrangements were classified as non-productive. Following IMGT convention, CDR3 was defined as the stretch from the second conserved V-encoded cysteine to the conserved J-encoded phenylalanine. In an earlier analysis of around 570 of the donors, sequences lacking an unambiguous match to a single V gene segment were excluded. An earlier analysis of about 590 of the donors classified V segments as functional when productive rearrangements were above 56.7% and as segregating when the standard deviation between donors was above 5%. A statistical classification framework was built to diagnose cytomegalovirus status from the catalog of TCR beta chain sequences. A later analysis assigned V and J genes by comparing TCR nucleotide sequences with IMGT/GENE-DB human TR gene sequences. The TCRdist pipeline was used in a later analysis to assign CDR3 sequences and most-parsimonious VDJ recombination scenarios. In a later analysis, every TCR beta chain was defined by the combination of its CDR3 amino acid sequence and its V-gene family, and reads without a unique V-gene family were dropped. To address suspected cross-contamination and a sequencing artifact, a later analysis removed around 600 highly shared, low-generation-probability nucleotide sequences. A later analysis calculated a clonal expansion index for each public chain from normalized within-repertoire ranks of inferred template counts. In a later analysis, generation probabilities were computed using a VDJ recombination model fitted to out-of-frame rearrangements, and the results were checked against IGoR. In a later analysis, hypergeometric tests were used to score TCR-TCR, TCR-HLA and TCR-CMV co-occurrence, with a repertoire-size bias correction applied to TCR pairs. A later analysis estimated false discovery rates by permuting HLA or CMV assignments 20 times. In a later analysis, co-occurring TCRs were grouped using DBSCAN, with TCRdist sequence similarity added in when clustering inside HLA-allele-positive subsets. For co-occurrence clustering, repertoires with fewer than 30,000 or more than 120,000 public chains were excluded, along with about five repertoires with anomalous nucleotide sharing. What TCRdb holds here is the immuneACCESS table cut down to in-frame rearrangements. Part of the clones is not present; checked against another copy, under half of the missing clones reflect an unresolved V gene, and the others are unexplained. The DNA gave D and trimming, while V, J and clone size come from that table. This sample comprises about 170,000 clones, approximately 75% of them detected only once. The top ten hold roughly 1.6% of the sample.

With respect to this clone: This clone's antigen is unknown. No per-base quality is available; no much larger clone lies one base away.

Cut back by 1 base and 3 bases, the V and J ends lie 10 bases apart. There are 15 amino acids in the CDR3, from cysteine to phenylalanine inclusive. Only CDR3 DNA is held: 45 bases, read in frame from base 1. Taken from the germline V gene, the CDR1 and CDR2 loops are SGHTA and FQGNSA. The cohort was made up of several hundred healthy bone marrow donors. At the time of sampling, all cohort members were nominally healthy, though unrecorded immune exposures were likely present. The donor was CMV seronegative and was included in the group of several hundred seronegative cohort members. Each donor provided a peripheral blood sample, and peripheral blood mononuclear cells were used for TCR beta sequencing. Genomic DNA was extracted from the blood cell samples with the Qiagen DNeasy Blood Extraction Kit.

The chain links TRBV7-2 with TRBJ1-3; the D gene cannot be named for sure. The TCR comes from a girl aged 5-17 years in good health and CMV-seronegative. Material for sequencing was PBMCs. The bases are TGTGCCAGCAGCTTAGTGGGCGACGGTGGAAACACCATATATTTT. Its translation is CASSLVGDGGNTIYF.